The 8 T cell receptor beta chains listed next were all sequenced from one sample in a study of T cell responses to AZD1222 COVID-19 vaccine. Sequencing was performed with immunoSEQ multiplex PCR; in TCRdb, only in-frame clones are kept and a portion is missing. Here the sample spans more than 95,000 clones, around 87% being singletons. Sequences were derived from peripheral blood, sampled on day 0 of AZD1222 vaccination. The receptors were sampled from an adult in good health.

The gene calls are TRBV6-5 and TRBJ2-7; possible D gene TRBD1, 6 bases. CDR1 and CDR2 from the germline V gene are MNHEY and SVGAGI. V lost 6 bases and J lost 3, with 15 bases in between. The CDR3 has 14 residues. This CDR3 is CASRETGGVYEQYF. In DNA, the CDR3 is TGTGCCAGCAGAGAGACAGGCGGAGTCTACGAGCAGTACTTC.

The chain employs TRBV4-3 and TRBJ2-5; 11 bases agree with TRBD2. Trimming took 6 bases from V and 1 from J; bases not matched to a gene: 7. This CDR3 is built from 16 residues. Germline CDR1 LGHNA, CDR2 YSLEER. This CDR3 is CASSLLAGGSQETQYF. CDR3 in DNA: TGCGCCAGCAGTCTTTTAGCGGGGGGGTCCCAAGAGACCCAGTACTTC.

The rearrangement uses TRBV10-3 and TRBJ1-1; D remains ambiguous. This CDR3 is built from 13 residues. Trimming left V 4 bases short and J 2 bases short, with 8 bases between. Germline lookup yields CDR1 ENHRY and CDR2 SYGVKD. This CDR3 is CAISGGRNTEAFF. In DNA form, the CDR3 reads TGTGCCATCAGTGGGGGTCGCAACACTGAAGCTTTCTTT.

This clone has more than one count but fewer than ten. The rearrangement uses TRBV27 and TRBJ2-7, with D tentatively TRBD1 (6 bases). V shed 3 bases and J shed 4 bases, with 10 bases lying between them. The CDR3 runs 13 residues. The germline V gene encodes CDR1 MNHEY and CDR2 SMNVEV (reference sequence). The CDR3 DNA follows: TGTGCCAGCAGTTTGGGACACCTATACGAGCAGTACTTC. This translates into CASSLGHLYEQYF.

The chain is built from TRBV4-1 and TRBJ2-2; D is undetermined. The CDR3 is 14 residues long. From germline, CDR1 is MGHRA and CDR2 YSYEKL. V was shortened by 1 base and J by 7 bases, with 10 bases between the two germline ends. The CDR3 loop reads CASSQVPPIGELFF. CDR3 nucleotides: TGCGCCAGCAGCCAAGTGCCCCCAATCGGGGAGCTGTTTTTT.

The genes are TRBV5-1 and TRBJ1-2; tentative D call: TRBD1 (6 bases). CDR1 and CDR2 from the germline V gene are SGHRS and YFSETQ. The CDR3 is made up of 15 amino acids. V was trimmed by 0 bases and J by 5 bases, leaving 14 bases between them. The CDR3: CASSLEAGAGYGYTF. The CDR3 region has the DNA TGCGCCAGCAGCTTGGAAGCGGGGGCGGGGTATGGCTACACCTTC. Full variable domain (remainder filled in from reference TRBV5-1 and TRBJ1-2): KAGVTQTPRYLIKTRGQQVTLSCSPISGHRSVSWYQQTPGQGLQFLFEYFSETQRNKGNFPGRFSGRQFSNSRSEMNVSTLELGDSALYLCASSLEAGAGYGYTFGSGTRLTVV.

The V and J genes are TRBV3-1 (or the pseudogene TRBV3-2) and TRBJ2-5, with 7 bases that match TRBD2. The V segment lost 1 base and the J segment 5 bases; nucleotides outside the gene matches: 4. The germline gives CDR1 LGHDT, CDR2 YNNKEL (reference sequence). The CDR3 covers 14 residues. CDR3 loop: CASSQAGRVETQYF. The CDR3 DNA sequence: TGTGCCAGCAGCCAAGCTGGGAGGGTGGAGACCCAGTACTTC.

The chain couples TRBV4-2 to TRBJ2-7; 9 bases agree with TRBD2. The CDR3 covers 15 residues. Germline V gene lookup returns CDR1 LGHNA and CDR2 YNFKEQ. With V trimmed by 0 bases and J by 3 bases, 3 bases remained unmatched. CDR3 bases: TGTGCCAGCAGCCAAGAGACTAGCGGTTTCTACGAGCAGTACTTC. Amino acids: CASSQETSGFYEQYF.